This is a list of T cell receptor beta chains from one sample in a study of T cell repertoires in cytomegalovirus infection. A single record per CDR3 protein comes from TCRdb applying MiXCR to the reads. The sample shows hundreds of thousands of distinct CDR3 sequences, about 30% of them seen only once. Their cognate antigens are unknown. The material was cultured PBMCs, obtained from culture after CMV antigen stimulation. The receptors stem from a human donor in good health (CMV status not recorded). Some clones in this sample may be carry-over from other donors' samples. CDR3s include the opening cysteine and the closing phenylalanine or tryptophan. A D gene is named only where the DNA matches it firmly. A clone size is listed for some rows: how often the clone was seen (once, few, many), or a class if it is expanded.

j_call,v_call,d_call,clone_size,cdr3_aa,cdr3_nt
TRBJ2-3,TRBV15,-,-,CATSRASDPTDTQYF,TGTGCCACCAGCAGAGCGAGCGACCCCACAGATACGCAGTATTTT
TRBJ1-1,TRBV3-1,-,-,CASSQLGYTEAFF,TGTGCCAGCAGCCAACTAGGGTACACTGAAGCTTTCTTT
TRBJ2-7,TRBV7-2,TRBD2,few,CASSLSHRTSGRRGYEQYF,TGTGCCAGCAGCTTATCCCACCGAACTAGCGGGAGGAGGGGCTACGAGCAGTACTTC
TRBJ2-6,TRBV18,TRBD2,-,CASSLIPRGMRVSGANVLTF,TGTGCCAGCTCACTAATACCGCGGGGGATGAGGGTCTCTGGGGCCAACGTCCTGACTTTC
TRBJ2-1,TRBV4-1,-,-,CASSQESLDANEQFF,TGCGCCAGCAGCCAAGAGTCCCTCGACGCCAATGAGCAGTTCTTC
TRBJ2-1,TRBV7-9,-,-,CASSSSRLARDEQFF,TGTGCCAGCAGCTCCAGTAGGCTAGCTCGTGATGAGCAGTTCTTC
TRBJ2-7,TRBV12-3/TRBV12-4,-,few,CASSFWGGLGEQYF,TGTGCCAGCAGTTTCTGGGGGGGCTTGGGAGAGCAGTACTTC
TRBJ2-2,TRBV7-2,-,few,CASSQKGYSGELFF,TGTGCCAGCAGCCAAAAGGGGTATTCCGGGGAGCTGTTTTTT
TRBJ2-3,TRBV6-5,TRBD2,few,CASSPRPAGISTDTQYF,TGTGCCAGCAGCCCCCGGCCAGCGGGGATAAGCACAGATACGCAGTATTTT
TRBJ1-2,TRBV2,-,once,CASSDGRNYGYTF,TGTGCCAGCAGTGACGGCCGGAACTATGGCTACACCTTC
TRBJ2-3,TRBV7-2,-,-,CASSSVPYRAQYF,TGTGCCAGCAGCTCGGTCCCCTATCGAGCGCAGTATTTT
TRBJ2-5,TRBV6-1,TRBD1,-,CASRWTGEETQYF,TGTGCCAGCCGGTGGACAGGGGAAGAGACCCAGTACTTC
TRBJ2-7,TRBV7-8,TRBD2,many,CASILGAAGGIYEQYF,TGTGCCAGCATCCTGGGGGCAGCGGGGGGGATCTACGAGCAGTACTTC
TRBJ1-4,TRBV11-2,TRBD1,few,CASSLDRGARGGEKLFF,TGTGCCAGCAGCTTAGACAGGGGGGCCCGCGGTGGAGAAAAACTGTTTTTT
TRBJ1-2,TRBV12-3/TRBV12-4,TRBD1,few,CASSLGGRGLSGYTF,TGTGCCAGCAGTTTAGGCGGCAGGGGGCTGTCTGGCTACACCTTC
TRBJ2-3,TRBV11-3,TRBD2,-,CASSSPGGREKEDTQYF,TGTGCCAGCAGCTCCCCCGGAGGGCGGGAGAAGGAAGATACGCAGTATTTT
TRBJ1-1,TRBV10-3,-,once,CAISEGDGGVTEAFF,TGTGCCATCAGTGAGGGGGACGGGGGTGTTACTGAAGCTTTCTTT
TRBJ2-3,TRBV19,-,few,CASKVAGDTQYF,TGTGCCAGTAAGGTAGCCGGAGATACGCAGTATTTT
TRBJ2-1,TRBV20-1,-,-,CSARLGGDYNEQFF,TGCAGTGCTAGGCTAGGAGGCGATTACAATGAGCAGTTCTTC
TRBJ1-1,TRBV20-1,TRBD1,few,CSSPRDRVGNTEAFF,TGCAGTTCCCCCCGGGACAGGGTAGGGAACACTGAAGCTTTCTTT
TRBJ1-2,TRBV28,-,-,CASSPTGRGDGYTF,TGTGCCAGCAGCCCTACGGGCAGGGGAGATGGCTACACCTTC
TRBJ2-2,TRBV7-2,-,few,CASRRENTGELFF,TGTGCCAGCAGAAGAGAGAACACCGGGGAGCTGTTTTTT
TRBJ1-5,TRBV5-4,-,few,CASSLEGTLGPQHF,TGTGCCAGCAGCTTGGAAGGCACCTTGGGGCCCCAGCATTTT
TRBJ2-7,TRBV12-3/TRBV12-4,-,-,CASSRTPSSYEQYF,TGTGCCAGCAGTCGGACGCCGAGCTCCTACGAGCAGTACTTC
TRBJ2-5,TRBV28,TRBD2,few,CASREPSGGETQYF,TGTGCCAGCCGGGAGCCTAGCGGGGGTGAGACCCAGTACTTC
TRBJ1-4,TRBV19,-,few,CARRGANEKLFF,TGTGCCAGACGAGGTGCTAATGAAAAACTGTTTTTT
TRBJ1-4,TRBV29-1,-,few,CSVQQGFNEKLFF,TGCAGCGTTCAACAGGGATTTAATGAAAAACTGTTTTTT
TRBJ2-1,TRBV7-2,-,-,CASSLDHYNEQFF,TGTGCCAGCAGCTTAGACCATTACAATGAGCAGTTCTTC
TRBJ1-2,TRBV20-1,-,-,CSARDQGTYGYTF,TGCAGTGCTAGAGACCAGGGGACCTATGGCTACACCTTC
TRBJ1-1,TRBV15,-,-,CATAPQGNTEAFF,TGTGCCACCGCACCACAGGGGAACACTGAAGCTTTCTTT
TRBJ1-2,TRBV4-1,-,-,CASSQANTGSYGYTF,TGCGCCAGCAGCCAAGCGAACACGGGATCTTATGGCTACACCTTC
TRBJ2-1,TRBV4-1,TRBD2,-,CATSGTSASYEQFF,TGTGCCACCTCCGGGACTAGCGCATCATATGAGCAGTTCTTC
TRBJ2-3,TRBV4-3,TRBD2,once,CASSRLAENTDTQYF,TGCGCCAGCAGCCGACTAGCGGAAAACACAGATACGCAGTATTTT
TRBJ2-7,TRBV6-2/TRBV6-3,TRBD1,once,CASSRRDRRYEQYF,TGTGCCAGCAGCCGCCGGGACAGGCGGTACGAGCAGTACTTC
TRBJ2-7,TRBV4-3,TRBD2,-,CASSEGLAGSRYEQYF,TGCGCCAGCAGCGAGGGACTAGCGGGAAGTCGATACGAGCAGTACTTC
TRBJ2-3,TRBV4-2,-,few,CASSQEGGPDTQYF,TGTGCCAGCAGCCAAGAGGGGGGCCCAGATACGCAGTATTTT
TRBJ2-7,TRBV20-1,TRBD1,-,CSAVLQGSGNEQYF,TGCAGTGCTGTCTTACAGGGGAGCGGCAACGAGCAGTACTTC
TRBJ2-7,TRBV19,TRBD1,-,CASSIEPGGYEQYF,TGTGCCAGTAGTATAGAGCCAGGGGGCTACGAGCAGTACTTC
TRBJ2-1,TRBV4-3,-,-,CASSQQRSSYNEQFF,TGCGCCAGCAGCCAACAGCGCAGCTCCTACAATGAGCAGTTCTTC
TRBJ2-3,TRBV7-8,TRBD2,many,CASSPSGRTDTQYF,TGTGCCAGCAGTCCTAGCGGACGCACAGATACGCAGTATTTT